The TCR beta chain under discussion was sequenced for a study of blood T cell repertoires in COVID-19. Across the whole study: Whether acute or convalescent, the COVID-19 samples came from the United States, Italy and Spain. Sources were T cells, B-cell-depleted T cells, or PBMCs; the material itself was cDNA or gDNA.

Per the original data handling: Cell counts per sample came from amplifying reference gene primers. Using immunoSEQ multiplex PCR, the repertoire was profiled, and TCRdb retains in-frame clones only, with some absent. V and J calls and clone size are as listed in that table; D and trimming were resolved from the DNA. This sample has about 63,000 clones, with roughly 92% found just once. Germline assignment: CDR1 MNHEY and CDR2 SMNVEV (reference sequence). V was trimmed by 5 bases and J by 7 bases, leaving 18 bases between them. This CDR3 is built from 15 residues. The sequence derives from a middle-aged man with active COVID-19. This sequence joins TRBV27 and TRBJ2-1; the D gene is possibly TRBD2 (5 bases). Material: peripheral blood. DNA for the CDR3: TGTGCCAGCAGTCCCACTAGTGTCTCCTCGAATGAGCAGTTCTTC. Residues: CASSPTSVSSNEQFF.